Included here is one TCR beta chain sequence, with context. This entry belongs to a study of blood T cell repertoires in COVID-19. The repertoire was sequenced with immunoSEQ multiplex PCR; TCRdb's copy has only in-frame clones and lacks some. The repertoire holds tens of thousands of clones, with over 60% as singletons. Trimming removed 4 bases from V and 1 base from J; junction bases left unmatched: 6. Germline V lookup: CDR1 SGHRS, CDR2 YFSETQ. The CDR3 has 15 residues. The sample was peripheral blood. This TCR was recovered from a man under 40 with COVID-19, enrolled during active disease. The chain uses TRBV5-1 and TRBJ1-1, with 8 nucleotides matching TRBD1. The CDR3 sequence is CASSPGQGRNTEAFF. DNA for the CDR3: TGCGCCAGCAGCCCCGGACAGGGCAGGAACACTGAAGCTTTCTTT.